This T cell receptor (beta chain) was identified in a study of cytomegalovirus exposure and HLA in healthy donors. Per germline, CDR1 LNHDA and CDR2 SQIVND (reference sequence). V was clipped by 7 bases and J by 7 bases, with 11 bases between them. The CDR3 runs 12 residues. PCR used 60 Vbeta primers and 13 Jbeta primers. Clones were sequenced by immunoSEQ multiplex PCR, and TCRdb holds only the in-frame ones, with some missing. The data hold 130,000 to 150,000 clones, with approximately 73% observed a single time. On this clone itself: No antigen is known for it.

At sampling all donors were nominally healthy, likely with unrecorded immune exposures. Study-wide results and caveats: The authors later found TCR association rates varying by HLA locus, with DRB1 most and HLA-C fewest.

The sequencing sample was made of PBMCs. The TCR comes from a woman between 18 and 29 years old in good health and CMV-seronegative. The chain links TRBV19 to TRBJ2-1; TRBD1 might be the D (6 bases). The DNA for the CDR3 is TGTGCCAGTAATTGGGGGCTTAATGAGCAGTTCTTC. This sequence encodes CASNWGLNEQFF.